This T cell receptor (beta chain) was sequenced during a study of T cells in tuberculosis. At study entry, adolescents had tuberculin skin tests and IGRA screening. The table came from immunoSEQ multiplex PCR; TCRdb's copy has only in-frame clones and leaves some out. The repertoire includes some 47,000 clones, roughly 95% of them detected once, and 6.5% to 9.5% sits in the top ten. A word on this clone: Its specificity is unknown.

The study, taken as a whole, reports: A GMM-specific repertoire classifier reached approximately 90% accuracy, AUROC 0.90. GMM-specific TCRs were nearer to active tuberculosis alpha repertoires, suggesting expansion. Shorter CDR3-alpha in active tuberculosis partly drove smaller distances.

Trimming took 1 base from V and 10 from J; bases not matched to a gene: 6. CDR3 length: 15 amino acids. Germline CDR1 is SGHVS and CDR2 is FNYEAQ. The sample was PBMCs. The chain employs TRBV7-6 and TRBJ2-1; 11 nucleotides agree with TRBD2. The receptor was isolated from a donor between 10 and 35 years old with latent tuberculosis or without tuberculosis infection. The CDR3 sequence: CASSLGVAGGKEQFF. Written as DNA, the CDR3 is TGTGCCAGCAGCTTAGGCGTAGCGGGAGGGAAGGAGCAGTTCTTC.